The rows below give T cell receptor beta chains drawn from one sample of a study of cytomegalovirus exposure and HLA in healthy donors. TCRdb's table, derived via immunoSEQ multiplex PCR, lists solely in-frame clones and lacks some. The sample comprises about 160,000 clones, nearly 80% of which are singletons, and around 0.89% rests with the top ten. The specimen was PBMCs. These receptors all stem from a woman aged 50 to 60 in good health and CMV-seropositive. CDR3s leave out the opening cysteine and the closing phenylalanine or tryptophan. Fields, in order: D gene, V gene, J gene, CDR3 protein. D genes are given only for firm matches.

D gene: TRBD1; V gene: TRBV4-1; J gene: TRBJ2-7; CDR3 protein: ASSQVFTGENSAYEQY
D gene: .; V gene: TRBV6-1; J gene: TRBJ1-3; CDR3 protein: ASSEFYGTPSSGNTIY
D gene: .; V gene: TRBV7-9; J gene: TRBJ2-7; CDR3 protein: ASSLEGGDAAYEQY
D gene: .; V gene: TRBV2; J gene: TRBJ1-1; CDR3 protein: ASSEKGGAQGTEAF
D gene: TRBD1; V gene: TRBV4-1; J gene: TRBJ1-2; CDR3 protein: ASSRVTGQGNYGYT
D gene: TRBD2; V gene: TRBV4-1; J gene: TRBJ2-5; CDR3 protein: ASSFGGGYQETQY
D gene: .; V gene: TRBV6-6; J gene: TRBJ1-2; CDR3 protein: ASSQPGEGNYGYT
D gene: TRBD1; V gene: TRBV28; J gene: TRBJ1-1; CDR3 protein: ASSFIQGYEAF
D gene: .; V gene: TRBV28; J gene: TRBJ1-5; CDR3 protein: ASIGHRQGLSNQPQH
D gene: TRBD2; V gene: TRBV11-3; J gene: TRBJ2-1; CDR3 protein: ASSLAGGPYNEQF
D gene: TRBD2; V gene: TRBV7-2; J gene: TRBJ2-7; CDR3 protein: ASSLAGGSYEQY
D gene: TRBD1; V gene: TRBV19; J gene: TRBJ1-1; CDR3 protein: ASSYRGSTEAF
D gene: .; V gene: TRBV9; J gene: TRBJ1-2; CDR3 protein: ASSVRHGYT
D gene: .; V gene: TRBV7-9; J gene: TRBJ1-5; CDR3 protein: ASSLDSQPQH
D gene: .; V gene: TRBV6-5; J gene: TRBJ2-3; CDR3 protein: ASSYRGGTDTQY
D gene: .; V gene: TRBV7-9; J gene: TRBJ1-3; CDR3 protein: ASSLVPPRVSGNTIY
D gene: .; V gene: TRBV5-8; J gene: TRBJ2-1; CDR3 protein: ASSFEWGDSYNEQF
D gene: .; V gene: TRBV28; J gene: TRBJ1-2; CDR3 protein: ASSFSVMTNYGYT
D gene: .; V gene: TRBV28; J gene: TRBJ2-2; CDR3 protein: ASSPSRANTGELF
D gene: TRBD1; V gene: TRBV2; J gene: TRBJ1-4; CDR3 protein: ASSETGTVNEKLF
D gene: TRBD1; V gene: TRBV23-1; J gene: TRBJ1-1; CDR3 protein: ASSPHRADRQGGTEAF
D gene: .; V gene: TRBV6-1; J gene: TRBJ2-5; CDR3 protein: ASSRTGLGETQY
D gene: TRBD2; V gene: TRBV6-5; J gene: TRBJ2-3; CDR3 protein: ASSYYPAGDTDTQY
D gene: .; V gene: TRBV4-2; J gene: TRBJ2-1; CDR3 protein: ASSQPERYNEQF
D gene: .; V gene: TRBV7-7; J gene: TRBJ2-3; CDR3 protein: ASSLDWGTDTQY
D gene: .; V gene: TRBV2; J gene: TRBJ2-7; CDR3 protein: ASRTLTYEQY
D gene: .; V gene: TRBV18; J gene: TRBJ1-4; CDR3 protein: ASSPQQGRATNEKLF
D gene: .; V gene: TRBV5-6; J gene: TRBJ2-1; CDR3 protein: ASSSGIFEF
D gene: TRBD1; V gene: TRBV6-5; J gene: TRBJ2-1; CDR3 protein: ASSYGDRDEQF
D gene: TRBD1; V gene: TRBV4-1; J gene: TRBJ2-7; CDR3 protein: ASSQGTGGNSYEQY
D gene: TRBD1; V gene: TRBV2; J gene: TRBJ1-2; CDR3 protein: ASSIGTGRRDYT
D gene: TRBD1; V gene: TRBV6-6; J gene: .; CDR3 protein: ASSLSDRYEQY